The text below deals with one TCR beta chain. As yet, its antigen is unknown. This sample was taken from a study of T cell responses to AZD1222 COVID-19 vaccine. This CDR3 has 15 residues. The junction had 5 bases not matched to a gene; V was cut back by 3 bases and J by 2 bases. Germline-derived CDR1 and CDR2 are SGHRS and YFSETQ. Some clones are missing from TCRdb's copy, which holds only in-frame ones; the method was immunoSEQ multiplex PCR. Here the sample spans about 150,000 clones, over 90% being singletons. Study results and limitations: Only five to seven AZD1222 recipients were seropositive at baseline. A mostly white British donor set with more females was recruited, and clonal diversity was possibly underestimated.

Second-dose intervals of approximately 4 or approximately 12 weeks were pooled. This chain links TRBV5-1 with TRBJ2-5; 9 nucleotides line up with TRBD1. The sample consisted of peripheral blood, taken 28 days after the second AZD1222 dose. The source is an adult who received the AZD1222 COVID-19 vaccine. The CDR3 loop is CASSSNRGLQETQYF. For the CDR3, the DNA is TGCGCCAGCAGCTCAAACAGGGGGCTTCAAGAGACCCAGTACTTC.